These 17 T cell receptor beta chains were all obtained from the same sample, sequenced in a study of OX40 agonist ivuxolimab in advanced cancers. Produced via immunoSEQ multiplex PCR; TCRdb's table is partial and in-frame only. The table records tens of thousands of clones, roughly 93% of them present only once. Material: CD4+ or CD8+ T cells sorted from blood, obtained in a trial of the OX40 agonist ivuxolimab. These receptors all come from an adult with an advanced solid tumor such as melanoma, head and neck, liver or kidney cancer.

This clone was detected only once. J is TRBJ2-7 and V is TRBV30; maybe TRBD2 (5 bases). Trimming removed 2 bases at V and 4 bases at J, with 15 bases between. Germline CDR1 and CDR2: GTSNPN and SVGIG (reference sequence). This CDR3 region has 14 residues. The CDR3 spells CAWSLWERVYEQYF. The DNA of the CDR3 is TGTGCCTGGAGTCTGTGGGAGCGTGTTTACGAGCAGTACTTC.

The CDR3 region is CASSSGGNSYEQYF. CDR3 in DNA: TGTGCCAGCAGCAGCGGGGGTAACTCCTACGAGCAGTACTTC. This sequence joins TRBV9 and TRBJ2-7; 8 bases agree with TRBD2. The V gene end was trimmed by 4 bases and the J gene end by 0 bases; junction bases not matched to a gene: 3. CDR1 and CDR2 from the germline V gene are SGDLS and YYNGEE. CDR3 size: 14 residues.

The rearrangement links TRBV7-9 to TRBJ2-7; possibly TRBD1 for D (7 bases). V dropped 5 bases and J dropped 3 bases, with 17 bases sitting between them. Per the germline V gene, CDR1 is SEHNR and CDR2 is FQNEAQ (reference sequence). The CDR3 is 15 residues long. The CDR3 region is CASSPAGQKLYEQYF. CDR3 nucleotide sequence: TGTGCCAGCAGCCCGGCGGGACAGAAACTCTACGAGCAGTACTTC.

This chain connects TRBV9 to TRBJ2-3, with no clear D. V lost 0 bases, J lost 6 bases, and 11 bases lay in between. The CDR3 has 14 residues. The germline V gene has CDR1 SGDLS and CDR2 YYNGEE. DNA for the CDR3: TGTGCCAGCAGCGTAGTTACCTACGGGGATACGCAGTATTTT. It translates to CASSVVTYGDTQYF.

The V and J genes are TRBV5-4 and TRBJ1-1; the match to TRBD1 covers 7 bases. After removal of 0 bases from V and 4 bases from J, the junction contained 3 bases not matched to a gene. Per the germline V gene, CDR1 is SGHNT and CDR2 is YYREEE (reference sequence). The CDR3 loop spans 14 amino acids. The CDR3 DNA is TGTGCCAGCAGCTTGGCCGCAGGGGGCACTGAAGCTTTCTTT. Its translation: CASSLAAGGTEAFF.

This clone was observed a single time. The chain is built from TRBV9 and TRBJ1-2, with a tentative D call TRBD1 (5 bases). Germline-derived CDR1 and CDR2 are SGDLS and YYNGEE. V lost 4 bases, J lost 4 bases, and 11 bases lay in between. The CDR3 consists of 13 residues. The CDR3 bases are TGTGCCAGCAGCACAACGACAGTCTATGGCTACACCTTC. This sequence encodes CASSTTTVYGYTF.

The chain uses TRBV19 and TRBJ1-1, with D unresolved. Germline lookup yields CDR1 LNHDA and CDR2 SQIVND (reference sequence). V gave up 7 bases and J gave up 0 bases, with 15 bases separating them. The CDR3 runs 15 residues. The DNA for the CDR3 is TGTGCCAGTACGCTTCGGCGTGAACTGAACACTGAAGCTTTCTTT. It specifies CASTLRRELNTEAFF.

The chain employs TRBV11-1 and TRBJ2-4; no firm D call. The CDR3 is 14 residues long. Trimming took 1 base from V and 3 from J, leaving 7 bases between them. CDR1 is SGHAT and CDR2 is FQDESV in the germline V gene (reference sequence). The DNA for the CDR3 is TGTGCCAGCAGCTTAGGGCCCTACAAAAACATTCAGTACTTC. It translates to CASSLGPYKNIQYF.

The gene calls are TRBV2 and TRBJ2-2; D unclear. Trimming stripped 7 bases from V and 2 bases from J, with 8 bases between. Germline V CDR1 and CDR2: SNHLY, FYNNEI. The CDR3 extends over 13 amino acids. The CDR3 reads CASISINTGELFF. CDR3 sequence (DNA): TGTGCCAGCATCTCCATAAACACCGGGGAGCTGTTTTTT.

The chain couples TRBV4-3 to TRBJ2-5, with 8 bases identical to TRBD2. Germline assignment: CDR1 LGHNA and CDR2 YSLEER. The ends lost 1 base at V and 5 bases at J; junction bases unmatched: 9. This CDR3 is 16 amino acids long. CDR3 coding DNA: TGCGCCAGCAGCCAAGGTAGACTAGCGTCGGACGAGACCCAGTACTTC. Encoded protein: CASSQGRLASDETQYF.

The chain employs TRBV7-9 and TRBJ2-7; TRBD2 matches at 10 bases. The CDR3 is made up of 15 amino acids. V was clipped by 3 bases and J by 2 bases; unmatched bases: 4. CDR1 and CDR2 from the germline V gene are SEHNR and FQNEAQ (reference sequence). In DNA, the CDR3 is TGTGCCAGCAGCTTTGGACTAGCGGCACCCTACGAGCAGTACTTC. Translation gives CASSFGLAAPYEQYF.

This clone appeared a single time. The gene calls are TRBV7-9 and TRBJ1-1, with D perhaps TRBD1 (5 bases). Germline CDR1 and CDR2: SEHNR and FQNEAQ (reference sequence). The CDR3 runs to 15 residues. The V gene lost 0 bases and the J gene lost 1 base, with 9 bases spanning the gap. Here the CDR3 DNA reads TGTGCCAGCAGCTTAGCAATGGGGCCGAACACTGAAGCTTTCTTT. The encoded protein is CASSLAMGPNTEAFF. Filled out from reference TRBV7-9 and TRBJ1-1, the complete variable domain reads DTGVSQNPRHKITKRGQNVTFRCDPISEHNRLYWYRQTLGQGPEFLTYFQNEAQLEKSRLLSDRFSAERPKGSFSTLEIQRTEQGDSAMYLCASSLAMGPNTEAFFGQGTRLTVV.

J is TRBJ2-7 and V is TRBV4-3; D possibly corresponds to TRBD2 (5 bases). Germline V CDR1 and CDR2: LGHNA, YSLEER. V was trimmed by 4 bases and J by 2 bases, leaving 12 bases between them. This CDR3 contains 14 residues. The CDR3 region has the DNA TGCGCCAGCAGCCTAGCGCGAGGCCCCTACGAGCAGTACTTC. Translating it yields CASSLARGPYEQYF.

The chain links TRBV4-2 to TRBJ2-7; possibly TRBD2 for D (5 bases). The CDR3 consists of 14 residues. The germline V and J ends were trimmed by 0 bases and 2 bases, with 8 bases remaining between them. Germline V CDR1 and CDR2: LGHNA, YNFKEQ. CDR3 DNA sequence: TGTGCCAGCAGCCAAGAAGACTACACCTACGAGCAGTACTTC. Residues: CASSQEDYTYEQYF.

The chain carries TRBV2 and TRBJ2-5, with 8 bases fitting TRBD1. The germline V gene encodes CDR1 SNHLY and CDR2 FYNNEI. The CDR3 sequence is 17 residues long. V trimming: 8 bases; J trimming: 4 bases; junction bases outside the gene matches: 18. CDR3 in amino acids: CASVRSQGELLGETQYF. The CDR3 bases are TGTGCCAGCGTTAGGTCACAGGGGGAACTTTTGGGAGAGACCCAGTACTTC.

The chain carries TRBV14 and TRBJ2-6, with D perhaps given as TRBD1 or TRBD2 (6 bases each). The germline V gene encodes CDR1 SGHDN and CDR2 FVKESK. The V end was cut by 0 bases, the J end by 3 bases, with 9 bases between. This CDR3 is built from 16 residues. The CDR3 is CASSQEGGLGANVLTF. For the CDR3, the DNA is TGTGCCAGCAGCCAAGAAGGGGGGCTTGGGGCCAACGTCCTGACTTTC.

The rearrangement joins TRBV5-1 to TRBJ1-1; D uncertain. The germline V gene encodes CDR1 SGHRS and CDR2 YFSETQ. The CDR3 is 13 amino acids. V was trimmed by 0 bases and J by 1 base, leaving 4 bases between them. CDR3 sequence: CASSLGPNTEAFF. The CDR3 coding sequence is TGCGCCAGCAGCTTGGGGCCGAACACTGAAGCTTTCTTT.